This T cell receptor beta chain was captured by sequencing in a study of T cells in Graves' hyperthyroidism and ophthalmopathy (dated by TCRdb to the late 2010s). With respect to the entire study: Peripheral blood samples were taken at initial diagnosis, before any treatment was given. A discovery cohort of about 100 patients, approximately 45 with Graves' ophthalmopathy and approximately 57 with stable Graves' hyperthyroidism, was used to find distinguishing TCR V-J signatures. Whether ophthalmopathy could be predicted prospectively was tested in an independent validation cohort made up of 18 to 20 hyperthyroidism patients plus 17 patients who later progressed to ophthalmopathy. The approximately 90 discovery patients were randomly split 7:3 into training and test sets. Thyroid tissue and blood T-cell repertoires from more than 5 Graves' hyperthyroidism patients were also compared in the study. After blood sampling, hyperthyroidism patients were treated with methimazole at a starting dose of 30 mg daily, and ophthalmopathy patients were treated with high-dose intravenous methylprednisolone. The paper describes TCR Vbeta CDR3 sequencing of fewer than 150 peripheral blood samples, made up of 43 ophthalmopathy patients, more than 70 hyperthyroidism patients and 17 progressor patients.

Points the paper makes about the study in general: A 13 V-J signature model separated ophthalmopathy from stable hyperthyroidism, with roughly 88% sensitivity and about 81% specificity in cross-validation and 80%/75% in testing. In validation, the model predicted progression to ophthalmopathy with roughly 66% sensitivity and around 72% specificity, a median of about 6.7 months before onset. Sample size was not statistically predetermined, and investigators were not blinded to group allocation. Blood samples also contained most of the expanded thyroid clonotypes (frequency above 0.001), which suggests that blood repertoires may reflect thyroid immune responses.

This clonotype has at least ten counts. Its specific antigen is unknown. Base qualities are not recorded, but no much larger clone differs from it by a single base. The TCR beta CDR3 regions were amplified from the RNA transcripts. The first round of RT-PCR for the TCR CDR3 was performed with the HTBI primer set and the Qiagen OneStep RT-PCR kit. Libraries were constructed in a second round of multiplex PCR, after which size selection and purification were performed. Sequencing of the libraries was done on an Illumina HiSeq2000 using paired-end 100 bp reads. The study's own analysis went as follows. SOAPnuke was used to process the raw data, with reads discarded if the reads contained adapters or uncalled bases, had a mean Phred below 15, or lacked an exact constant-primer or identifier match. COPE v1.2.5 was used to merge the high-quality paired reads, and each unique nucleotide sequence was defined as a clonotype. Clonotypes were aligned to IMGT TRBV, TRBD and TRBJ reference segments using MiTCR v1.1. The analysis included only V-J combinations with a frequency above 0.0001, which together covered roughly 99% of the repertoires. The TCS score was defined as F50 (clonal expansion) divided by E x V (chaos), with BLOSUM62-based TCRdist calculated between CDR3 peptides within each V-J. Welch's t-statistics and random forest reduced some 510 V-J features to roughly 13, which were used in a naive Bayes classifier (R e1071). Clones were called with MiXCR by TCRdb after fastp trimmed the public reads at Q25, and only in-frame beta chains were retained. Each CDR3 protein gets just one entry, which takes the most common genes and DNA from the rows behind it. The V and J calls follow TCRdb's processing rather than the paper's. The sample has fewer than 450,000 distinct CDR3 sequences on record, about a sixth of them singletons. Jointly, the top ten make up around 35% of the sample.

Hyperthyroidism patients were newly diagnosed, with disease duration under 2 months, and aged 18 to 65 years. Patients with uncontrolled infections, other autoimmune diseases, pregnancy or lactation were excluded. Clinical symptoms, serum thyroxine and TRAb, thyroid ultrasound, and orbital computed tomography formed the basis for the diagnoses. For progressor patients, blood was drawn at the first diagnosis of hyperthyroidism, before any ophthalmopathy symptoms had appeared. PBMCs were isolated from approximately 10 ml of fresh peripheral blood by Ficoll-Paque density gradient centrifugation. Progressor patients were first diagnosed with Graves' hyperthyroidism and then developed ophthalmopathy during follow-up. Total RNA was extracted using Trizol reagent, and RNA quality was assessed on an Agilent 2100 Bioanalyzer. The germline V gene specifies MDHEN as CDR1 and SYDVKM as CDR2. Trimming takes 2 bases from V and 2 bases from J, and the germline ends sit 22 bases apart. The CDR3 runs 18 residues from the cysteine to the phenylalanine. The read is trimmed to its CDR3 DNA, 54 bases read in frame from base 1.

The sample consisted of blood. The TCR was taken from a woman in her 30s with Graves' hyperthyroidism that later progressed to Graves' ophthalmopathy. The rearrangement combines TRBV28 with TRBJ2-7; the D gene is perhaps TRBD2, from 6 matching bases. The nucleotide sequence reads as follows: TGTGCCAGCAGTTTAATGACTCTCGTTCGGGGGATCACCTACGAGCAGTACTTC. The encoded protein is CASSLMTLVRGITYEQYF.